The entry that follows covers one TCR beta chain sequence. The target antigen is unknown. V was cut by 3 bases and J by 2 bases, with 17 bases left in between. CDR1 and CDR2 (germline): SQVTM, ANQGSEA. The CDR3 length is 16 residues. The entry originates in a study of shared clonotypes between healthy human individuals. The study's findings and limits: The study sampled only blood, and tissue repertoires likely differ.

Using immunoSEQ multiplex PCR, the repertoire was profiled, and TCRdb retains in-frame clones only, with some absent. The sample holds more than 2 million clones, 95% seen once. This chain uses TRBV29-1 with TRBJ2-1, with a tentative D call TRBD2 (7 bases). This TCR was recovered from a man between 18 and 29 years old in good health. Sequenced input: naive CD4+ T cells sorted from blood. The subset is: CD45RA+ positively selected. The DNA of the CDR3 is TGCAGCGTTGACTTACGGGGGGCAACCCCCTACAATGAGCAGTTCTTC. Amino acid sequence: CSVDLRGATPYNEQFF.